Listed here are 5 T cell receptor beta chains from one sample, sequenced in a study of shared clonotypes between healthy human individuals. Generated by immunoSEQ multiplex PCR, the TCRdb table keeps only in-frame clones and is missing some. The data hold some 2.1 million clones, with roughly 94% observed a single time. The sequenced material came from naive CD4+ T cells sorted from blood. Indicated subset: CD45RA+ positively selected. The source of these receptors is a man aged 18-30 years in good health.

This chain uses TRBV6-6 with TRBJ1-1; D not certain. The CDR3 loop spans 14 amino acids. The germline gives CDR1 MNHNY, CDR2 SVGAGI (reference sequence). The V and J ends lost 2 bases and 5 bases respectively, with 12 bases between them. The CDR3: CASSYIGRVTEAFF. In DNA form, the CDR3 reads TGTGCCAGCAGTTACATTGGGAGGGTTACTGAAGCTTTCTTT.

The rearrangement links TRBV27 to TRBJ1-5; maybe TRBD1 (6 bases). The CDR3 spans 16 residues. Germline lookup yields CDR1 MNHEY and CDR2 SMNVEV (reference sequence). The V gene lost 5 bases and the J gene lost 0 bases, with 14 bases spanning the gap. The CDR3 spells CASSLDRTYSNQPQHF. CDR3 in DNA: TGTGCCAGCAGTCTAGACAGGACCTATAGCAATCAGCCCCAGCATTTT.

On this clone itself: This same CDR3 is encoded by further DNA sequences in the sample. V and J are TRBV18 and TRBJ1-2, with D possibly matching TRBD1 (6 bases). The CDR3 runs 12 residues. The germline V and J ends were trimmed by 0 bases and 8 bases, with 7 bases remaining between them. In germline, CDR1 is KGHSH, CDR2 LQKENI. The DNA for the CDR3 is TGTGCCAGCTCACCACCACAGGGAGGCTACACCTTC. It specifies CASSPPQGGYTF. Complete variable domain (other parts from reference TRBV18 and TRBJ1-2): NAGVMQNPRHLVRRRGQEARLRCSPMKGHSHVYWYRQLPEEGLKFMVYLQKENIIDESGMPKERFSAEFPKEGPSILRIQQVVRGDSAAYFCASSPPQGGYTFGSGTRLTVV.

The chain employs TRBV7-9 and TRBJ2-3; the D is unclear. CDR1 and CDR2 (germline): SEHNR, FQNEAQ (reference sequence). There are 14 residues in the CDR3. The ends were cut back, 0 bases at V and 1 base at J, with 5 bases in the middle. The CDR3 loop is CASSLARGTDTQYF. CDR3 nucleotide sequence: TGTGCCAGCAGCTTAGCACGCGGCACAGATACGCAGTATTTT.

The CDR3 nucleotides are TGTGCCAGTAGTATAGGGGGCGTGACAGATACGCAGTATTTT. Its protein product is CASSIGGVTDTQYF. V and J are TRBV19 and TRBJ2-3; TRBD1 might be the D (5 bases). This CDR3 is 14 amino acids long. Germline values: CDR1 LNHDA, CDR2 SQIVND (reference sequence). Trimming removed 1 base at V and 3 bases at J, with 8 bases between.